Sequencing of this T cell receptor beta chain was carried out in a study of cytomegalovirus exposure and HLA in healthy donors. Study details: An early data release held tens of millions of unique TCRs from HLA-typed donors. Notes on the study in general: The only immune exposure information that was available was CMV serostatus. Overall, under 200 TCR beta chains were annotated as cytomegalovirus-associated. TCR beta chains associated with HLA were, in a later analysis, more clonally expanded than equally common others.

This clone was observed a few times. Its target is not known. Other DNA sequences within the sample encode an identical CDR3. The PCR used 60 Vbeta and 13 Jbeta primers. TCRdb's table, derived via immunoSEQ multiplex PCR, lists solely in-frame clones and lacks some. The sample has hundreds of thousands of clones, around nine tenths seen once. The CDR3 is 18 residues long. V was cut by 4 bases and J by 6 bases, with 22 bases left in between. Germline V gene lookup returns CDR1 SEHNR and CDR2 FQNEAQ (reference sequence). The chain links TRBV7-9 to TRBJ1-6; D perhaps matches TRBD1 (6 bases). This receptor was identified in a woman aged 18-29 years in good health and CMV-seronegative. The specimen was PBMCs. CDR3 region: CASSYIIKQGVSNSPLHF. CDR3 sequence (DNA): TGTGCCAGCAGCTACATAATAAAACAGGGAGTTTCTAATTCACCCCTCCACTTT.